This entry lists 8 T cell receptor beta chains sequenced from one sample in a study of CD8 T cells in ankylosing spondylitis. From the 5' RACE reads, TCRdb called clonotypes with MiXCR, one entry per CDR3 protein. The repertoire includes 150,000 to 200,000 distinct CDR3 sequences, 18% of them detected once, and roughly 8% sits in the top ten. Sequenced: blood, either unsorted or a sorted T cell fraction (not recorded which). These receptors originate from a male donor with ankylosing spondylitis or in good health (not recorded which).

This clonotype was detected many times. The chain employs TRBV5-1 and TRBJ2-1; D uncertain. This CDR3 is built from 13 residues. The germline CDR1 and CDR2 sequences are SGHRS and YFSETQ. V was trimmed by 0 bases and J by 6 bases, leaving 7 bases between them. CDR3 residues: CASSLGTANEQFF. As DNA, the CDR3 is TGCGCCAGCAGCTTGGGCACTGCCAATGAGCAGTTCTTC.

This clonotype appeared a single time. It may be a read error: a sequence one base away is much more abundant. This sequence joins TRBV5-1 and TRBJ2-1, with a possible D match to TRBD1 (5 bases). This CDR3 comprises 14 residues. CDR1 and CDR2 (germline): SGHRS, YFSETQ. CDR3 nucleotides: TGCGTCAGCAGCTTGGCGACAGAGGTCAATGAGCAGTTCTTC. Protein: CVSSLATEVNEQFF.

The V and J genes are TRBV28 and TRBJ2-2; the D gene is possibly TRBD1 (5 bases). CDR1 and CDR2 (germline): MDHEN, SYDVKM. V lost 3 bases, J lost 5 bases, and 10 bases lay in between. The CDR3 is made up of 14 amino acids. CDR3 region: CASSFQGRTGELFF. CDR3 DNA sequence: TGTGCCAGCAGTTTCCAGGGAAGAACCGGGGAGCTGTTTTTT.

The chain is built from TRBV3-1 and TRBJ2-1; perhaps TRBD2 as D (5 bases). Germline V gene sequence: CDR1 LGHDT, CDR2 YNNKEL (reference sequence). The V end was cut by 4 bases, the J end by 9 bases, with 16 bases between. This CDR3 has 14 amino acids. CDR3 residues: CASSPGYRRGEQFF. The CDR3 bases are TGTGCCAGCAGCCCAGGCTATAGACGGGGTGAGCAGTTCTTC.

This clonotype ranks as medium-sized. CDR3 region: CASSPRTVGYTF. The CDR3 nucleotides are TGTGCCAGCAGTCCTAGGACCGTCGGCTACACCTTC. V usage is TRBV6-6 and J usage is TRBJ1-2; D not resolved. V was trimmed by 5 bases and J by 8 bases, leaving 12 bases between them. Germline V gives CDR1 MNHNY, CDR2 SVGAGI (reference sequence). CDR3 length: 12 residues.

This clonotype was counted at least ten times. V usage is TRBV20-1 and J usage is TRBJ2-1, with D maybe TRBD1 (6 bases). The CDR3 extends over 14 amino acids. Germline V gene lookup returns CDR1 DFQATT and CDR2 SNEGSKA (reference sequence). Trimming left V 6 bases short and J 7 bases short, with 19 bases between. CDR3 DNA sequence: TGCAGTGCCACGGGACACTCGACGAGGAATGAGCAGTTCTTC. It translates to CSATGHSTRNEQFF.

This clonotype occurred once. This may stem from a read error, because a much larger clone lies one nucleotide away. The CDR3 bases are TGCAGTGGTATCCACCGAAGGGGAGGGGGCGATTCACCCCTCCACTTT. Protein: CSGIHRRGGGDSPLHF. The J gene is TRBJ1-6, the V gene TRBV20-1, with 7 bases matching TRBD1. CDR1 is DFQATT, CDR2 SNEGSKA, per germline (reference sequence). Trimming removed 7 bases from V and 8 bases from J; junction bases left unmatched: 17. The CDR3 extends over 16 amino acids.

This clonotype was seen at least ten times. The genes are TRBV29-1 and TRBJ2-1; unclear D gene. The length of the CDR3 is 12 residues. V lost 3 bases and J lost 4, with 7 bases in between. The germline CDR1 and CDR2 sequences are SQVTM and ANQGSEA. The DNA of the CDR3 is TGCAGCGTTGAGGGATTGTACAATGAGCAGTTCTTC. Its protein is CSVEGLYNEQFF.